This T cell receptor beta chain came from a study of naive and memory T cell subsets. A UMI-containing oligonucleotide was joined by 3' ligation to the TCR cDNA template. Amplification of ligated cDNA took four PCR rounds with SP2 and nested alpha and beta constant primers. Via MiXCR, TCRdb re-called the 5' RACE reads, giving one row per CDR3 protein. The table records some 60,000 distinct CDR3 sequences, around 8% of them present only once. The length of the CDR3 is 13 residues. Germline lookup yields CDR1 ENHRY and CDR2 SYGVKD. J lost 6 bases, V lost 6 bases, and 4 bases had no gene match. The chain has TRBV10-3 and TRBJ1-1, with TRBD1 identical over 10 bases. This clonotype originated in a female donor in good health. The CDR3 here is CAIRGTGEAEAFF. CDR3 coding DNA: TGTGCCATCAGGGGGACAGGGGAGGCTGAAGCTTTCTTT.